Each of the 5 T cell receptor beta chains below was sequenced from the same sample in a study. TCRdb called the RT-PCR reads again in MiXCR, with one record for every CDR3 protein. The sample lists fewer than 800,000 distinct CDR3 sequences; 12% to 15% were seen once. The sample comprised memory CD4+ T cells from blood. These receptor sequences come from a female donor in good health, serving as a healthy control.

The rearrangement uses TRBV7-2 and TRBJ1-2; 7 bases fit TRBD1. The V gene end was trimmed by 5 bases and the J gene end by 6 bases; junction bases not matched to a gene: 9. CDR3 length: 14 amino acids. Germline V gene lookup returns CDR1 SGHTA and CDR2 FQGNSA. The CDR3 nucleotides are TGTGCCAGCAGCGCGCTTCTGACAGGGCATGGCTACACCTTC. Translated: CASSALLTGHGYTF.

In its sample, this clonotype was seen many times. The rearrangement uses TRBV20-1 and TRBJ2-3; D might be TRBD2 (5 bases). CDR3 length: 16 amino acids. V lost 2 bases, J lost 2 bases, and 17 bases lay in between. In germline, CDR1 is DFQATT, CDR2 SNEGSKA (reference sequence). CDR3 nucleotide sequence: TGCAGTGCTAGACCCCAAGGCGGGCCTTTCACAGATACGCAGTATTTT. Its translation is CSARPQGGPFTDTQYF.

This clonotype was picked up many times. The rearrangement links TRBV6-5 to TRBJ2-5; D remains unclear. The V and J ends lost 2 bases and 1 base respectively, with 8 bases between them. Germline-derived CDR1 and CDR2 are MNHEY and SVGAGI. The CDR3 extends over 14 amino acids. The CDR3 DNA reads as TGTGCCAGCAGTTACACACACCTCCAAGAGACCCAGTACTTC. Amino acids: CASSYTHLQETQYF.

This clonotype was detected only a few times. The chain employs TRBV9 and TRBJ2-1; either TRBD1 or TRBD2 may fit D (6 bases each). CDR3 size: 15 residues. The V end lost 4 bases, the J end lost 7 bases, and 18 bases lay between the germline ends. CDR1 and CDR2 from the germline V gene are SGDLS and YYNGEE. The CDR3: CASSPTRGEWNEQFF. The CDR3 DNA is TGTGCCAGCAGCCCAACTAGGGGGGAATGGAATGAGCAGTTCTTC.

The rearrangement joins TRBV28 to TRBJ1-5, with a possible D match to TRBD1 (6 bases). The CDR3 sequence is 16 residues long. V shed 8 bases and J shed 3 bases, with 20 bases lying between them. Germline V gene data show CDR1 as MDHEN and CDR2 as SYDVKM. The CDR3 bases are TGTGCCAGCGTCGGGGGGGCGGTAGTAAACAATCAGCCCCAGCATTTT. This codes for CASVGGAVVNNQPQHF. Variable domain in full (rest from reference TRBV28 and TRBJ1-5): DVKVTQSSRYLVKRTGEKVFLECVQDMDHENMFWYRQDPGLGLRLIYFSYDVKMKEKGDIPEGYSVSREKKERFSLILESASTNQTSMYLCASVGGAVVNNQPQHFGDGTRLSIL.